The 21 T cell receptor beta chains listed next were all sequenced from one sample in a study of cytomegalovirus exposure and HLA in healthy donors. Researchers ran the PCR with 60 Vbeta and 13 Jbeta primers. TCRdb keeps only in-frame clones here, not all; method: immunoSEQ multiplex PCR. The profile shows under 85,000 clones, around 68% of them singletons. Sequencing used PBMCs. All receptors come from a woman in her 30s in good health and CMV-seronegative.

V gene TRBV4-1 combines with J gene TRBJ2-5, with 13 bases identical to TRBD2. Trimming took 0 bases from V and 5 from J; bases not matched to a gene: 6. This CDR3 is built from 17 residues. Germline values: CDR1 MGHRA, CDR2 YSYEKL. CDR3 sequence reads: CASSQETSGGIVETQYF. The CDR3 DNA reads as TGCGCCAGCAGCCAAGAGACTAGCGGGGGGATTGTGGAGACCCAGTACTTC.

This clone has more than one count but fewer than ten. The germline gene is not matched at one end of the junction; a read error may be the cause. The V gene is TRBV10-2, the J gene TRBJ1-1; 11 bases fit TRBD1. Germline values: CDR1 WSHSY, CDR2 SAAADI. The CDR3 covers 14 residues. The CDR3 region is CASRTGGLKTEAFF. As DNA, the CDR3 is TGCGCCAGCCGGACAGGGGGCTTGAAGACTGAAGCTTTCTTT.

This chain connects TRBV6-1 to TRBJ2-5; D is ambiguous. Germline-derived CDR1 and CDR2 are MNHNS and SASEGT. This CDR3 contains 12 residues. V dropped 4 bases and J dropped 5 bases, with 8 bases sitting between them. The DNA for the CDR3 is TGTGCCAGCAGTGCCCGTGGCGAGACCCAGTACTTC. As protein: CASSARGETQYF.

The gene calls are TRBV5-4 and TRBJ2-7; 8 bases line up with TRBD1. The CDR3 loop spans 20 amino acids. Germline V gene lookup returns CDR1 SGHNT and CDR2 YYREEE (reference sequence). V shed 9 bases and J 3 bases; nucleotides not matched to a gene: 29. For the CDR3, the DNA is TGTGCCATCCATCCCGCTCCCCCACAAAACAGGGGGTCGAGACACTACGAGCAGTACTTC. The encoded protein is CAIHPAPPQNRGSRHYEQYF.

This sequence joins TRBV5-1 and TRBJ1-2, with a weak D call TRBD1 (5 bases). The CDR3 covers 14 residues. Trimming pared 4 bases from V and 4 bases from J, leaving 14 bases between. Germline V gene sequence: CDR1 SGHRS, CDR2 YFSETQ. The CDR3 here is CASSVGHLFYGYTF. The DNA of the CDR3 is TGCGCCAGCAGCGTCGGACACCTTTTCTATGGCTACACCTTC.

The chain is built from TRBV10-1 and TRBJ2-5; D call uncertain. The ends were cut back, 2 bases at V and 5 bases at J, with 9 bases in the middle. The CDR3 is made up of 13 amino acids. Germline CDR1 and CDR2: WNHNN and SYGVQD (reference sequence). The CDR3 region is CASSEGSMETQYF. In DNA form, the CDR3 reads TGCGCCAGCAGTGAGGGTAGTATGGAGACCCAGTACTTC.

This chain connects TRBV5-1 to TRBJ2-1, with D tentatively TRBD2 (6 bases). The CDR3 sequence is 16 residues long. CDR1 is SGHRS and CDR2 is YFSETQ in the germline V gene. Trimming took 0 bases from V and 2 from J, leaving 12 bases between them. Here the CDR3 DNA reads TGCGCCAGCAGCTTGGAAGGCGGGGATGCCTACAATGAGCAGTTCTTC. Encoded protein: CASSLEGGDAYNEQFF.

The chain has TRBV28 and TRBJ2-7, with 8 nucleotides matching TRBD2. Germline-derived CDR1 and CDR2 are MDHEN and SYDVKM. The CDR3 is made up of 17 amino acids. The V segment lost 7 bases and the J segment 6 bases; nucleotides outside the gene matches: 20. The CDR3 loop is CASTSRVGGGIGSEQYF. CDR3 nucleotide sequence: TGTGCCAGCACCTCCCGAGTCGGGGGGGGCATTGGGAGCGAGCAGTACTTC.

DNA for the CDR3: TGTGCCAGCTCACCCCCGCGGGGGGACCCCTGGGCAGATACGCAGTATTTT. This sequence encodes CASSPPRGDPWADTQYF. The rearrangement joins TRBV18 to TRBJ2-3; 8 nucleotides align to TRBD2. Germline loops: CDR1 KGHSH, CDR2 LQKENI. The CDR3 consists of 17 residues. After removal of 3 bases from V and 4 bases from J, the junction contained 12 bases not matched to a gene.

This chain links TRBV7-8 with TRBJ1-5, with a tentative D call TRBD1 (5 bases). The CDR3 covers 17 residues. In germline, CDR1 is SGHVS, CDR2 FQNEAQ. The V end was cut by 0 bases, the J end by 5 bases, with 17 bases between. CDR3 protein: CASSLAWAGREDQPQHF. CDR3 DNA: TGTGCCAGCAGCTTAGCGTGGGCAGGGCGCGAGGATCAGCCCCAGCATTTT.

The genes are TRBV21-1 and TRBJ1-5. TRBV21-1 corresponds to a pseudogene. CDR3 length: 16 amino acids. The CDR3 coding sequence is TGTGCCAGCAGCATTAGAACAGAGAGGGGCAATCAGCCCCAGCATTTT. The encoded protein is CASSIRTERGNQPQHF.

The chain's CDR3 is CASSLRQFLNTEAFF. The CDR3 bases are TGTGCCAGCAGCCTTAGACAGTTTTTGAACACTGAAGCTTTCTTT. The rearrangement links TRBV6-6 to TRBJ1-1; D possibly corresponds to TRBD1 (5 bases). V was trimmed by 6 bases and J by 0 bases, leaving 14 bases between them. The CDR3 runs to 15 residues. Germline CDR1 MNHNY, CDR2 SVGAGI (reference sequence).

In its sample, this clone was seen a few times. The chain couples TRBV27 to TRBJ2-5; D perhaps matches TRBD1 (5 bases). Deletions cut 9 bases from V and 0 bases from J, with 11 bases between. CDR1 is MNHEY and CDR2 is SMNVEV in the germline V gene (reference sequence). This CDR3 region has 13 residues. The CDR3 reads CASLGRNQETQYF. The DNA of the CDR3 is TGTGCCAGTTTGGGGCGGAACCAAGAGACCCAGTACTTC.

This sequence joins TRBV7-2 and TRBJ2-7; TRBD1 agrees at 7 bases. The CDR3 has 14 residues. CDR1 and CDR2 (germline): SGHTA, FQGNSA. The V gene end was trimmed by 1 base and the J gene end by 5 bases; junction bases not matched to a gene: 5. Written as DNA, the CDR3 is TGTGCCAGCAGCTTAGGCGACAGGGCCCACGAGCAGTACTTC. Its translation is CASSLGDRAHEQYF.

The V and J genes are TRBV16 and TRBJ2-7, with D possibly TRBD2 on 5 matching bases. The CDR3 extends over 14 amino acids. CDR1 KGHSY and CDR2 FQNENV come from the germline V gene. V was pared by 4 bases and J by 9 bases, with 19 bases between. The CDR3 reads CASSPQSGFFGQYF. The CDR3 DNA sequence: TGTGCCAGCAGCCCACAATCGGGGTTCTTTGGGCAGTACTTC.

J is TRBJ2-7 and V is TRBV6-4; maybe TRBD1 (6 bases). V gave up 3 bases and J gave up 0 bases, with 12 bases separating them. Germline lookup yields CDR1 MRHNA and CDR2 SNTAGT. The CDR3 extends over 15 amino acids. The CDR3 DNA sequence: TGTGCCAGCAGTGAAGGATTGGACAGCTCCTACGAGCAGTACTTC. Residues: CASSEGLDSSYEQYF.

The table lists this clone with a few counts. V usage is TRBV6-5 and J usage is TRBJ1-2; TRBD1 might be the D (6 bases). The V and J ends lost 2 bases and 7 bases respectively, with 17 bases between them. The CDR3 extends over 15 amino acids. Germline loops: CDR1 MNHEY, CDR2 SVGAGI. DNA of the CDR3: TGTGCCAGCAGTTACACGCCCATGGGGGGGCCTGGCTACACCTTC. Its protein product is CASSYTPMGGPGYTF.

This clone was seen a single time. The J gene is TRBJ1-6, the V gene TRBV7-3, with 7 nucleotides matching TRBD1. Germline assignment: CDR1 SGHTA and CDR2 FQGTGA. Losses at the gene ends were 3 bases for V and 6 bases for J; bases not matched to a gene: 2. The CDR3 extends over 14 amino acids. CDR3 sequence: CASSLTGTNSPLHF. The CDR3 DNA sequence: TGTGCCAGCAGCTTGACAGGGACTAATTCACCCCTCCACTTT. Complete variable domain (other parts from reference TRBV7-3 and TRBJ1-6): GAGVSQTPSNKVTEKGKYVELRCDPISGHTALYWYRQSLGQGPEFLIYFQGTGAADDSGLPNDRFFAVRPEGSVSTLKIQRTERGDSAVYLCASSLTGTNSPLHFGNGTRLTVT.

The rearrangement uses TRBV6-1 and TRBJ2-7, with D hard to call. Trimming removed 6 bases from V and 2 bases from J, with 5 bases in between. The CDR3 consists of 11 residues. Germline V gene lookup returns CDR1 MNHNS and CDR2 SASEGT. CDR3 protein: CASSLTYEQYF. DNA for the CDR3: TGTGCCAGCAGCCTTACCTACGAGCAGTACTTC.

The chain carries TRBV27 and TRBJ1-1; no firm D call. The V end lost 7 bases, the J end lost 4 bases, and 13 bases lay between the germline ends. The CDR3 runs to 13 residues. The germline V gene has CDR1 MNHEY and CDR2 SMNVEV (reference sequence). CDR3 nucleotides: TGTGCCAGCAACCCCCACGAGGGCACTGAAGCTTTCTTT. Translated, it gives CASNPHEGTEAFF.

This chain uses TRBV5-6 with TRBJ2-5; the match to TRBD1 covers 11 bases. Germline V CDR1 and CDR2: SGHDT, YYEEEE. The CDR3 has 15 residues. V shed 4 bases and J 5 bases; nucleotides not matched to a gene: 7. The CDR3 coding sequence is TGTGCCAGCAGCCCGCGGACAGGGGGCGCGGAGACCCAGTACTTC. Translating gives CASSPRTGGAETQYF. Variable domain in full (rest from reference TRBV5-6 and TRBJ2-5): DAGVTQSPTHLIKTRGQQVTLRCSPKSGHDTVSWYQQALGQGPQFIFQYYEEEERQRGNFPDRFSGHQFPNYSSELNVNALLLGDSALYLCASSPRTGGAETQYFGPGTRLLVL.